The 17 T cell receptor beta chains given below trace back to one sample, sequenced in a study of T cell responses to AZD1222 COVID-19 vaccine. Profiling relied on immunoSEQ multiplex PCR, and the TCRdb table lists in-frame clones only, not all of them. Of 80,000 or so clones detected, roughly four fifths appear once; the ten largest clones hold around 2.8%. The sample in question was peripheral blood, obtained on day 0 of AZD1222 vaccination. The receptors come from an adult in good health.

The rearrangement joins TRBV5-6 to TRBJ2-7; D is unresolved. Germline V CDR1 and CDR2: SGHDT, YYEEEE. The CDR3 loop spans 14 amino acids. V was shortened by 4 bases and J by 0 bases, with 11 bases between the two germline ends. The CDR3 DNA follows: TGTGCCAGCAGCGAAGGGTTGAGCTCCTACGAGCAGTACTTC. Amino acids: CASSEGLSSYEQYF.

The rearrangement joins TRBV4-3 to TRBJ2-1; tentatively, D is TRBD2 (6 bases). Trimming removed 0 bases from V and 8 bases from J, with 17 bases in between. The germline gives CDR1 LGHNA, CDR2 YSLEER. This CDR3 has 16 residues. The CDR3 region is CASSQDVATRAYEQFF. The CDR3 region has the DNA TGCGCCAGCAGCCAAGATGTGGCGACTAGGGCATATGAGCAGTTCTTC.

This rearrangement joins TRBV6-5 to TRBJ1-6, with D unresolved. The V and J ends lost 4 bases and 0 bases respectively, with 10 bases between them. The length of the CDR3 is 16 residues. Germline CDR1 MNHEY, CDR2 SVGAGI. The CDR3 bases are TGTGCCAGCAGTTTAAAACAGAGCTCCTATAATTCACCCCTCCACTTT. Amino acid sequence: CASSLKQSSYNSPLHF.

V gene TRBV7-2 combines with J gene TRBJ2-2, with unresolved D. This CDR3 comprises 14 residues. Germline CDR1 is SGHTA and CDR2 is FQGNSA. V lost 5 bases, J lost 7 bases, and 14 bases lay in between. The CDR3 loop reads CASSPWPDVGELFF. CDR3 nucleotide sequence: TGTGCCAGCAGCCCTTGGCCTGACGTCGGGGAGCTGTTTTTT. The complete variable domain, with remaining parts taken from reference TRBV7-2 and TRBJ2-2, reads GAGVSQSPSNKVTEKGKDVELRCDPISGHTALYWYRQSLGQGLEFLIYFQGNSAPDKSGLPSDRFSAERTGGSVSTLTIQRTQQEDSAVYLCASSPWPDVGELFFGEGSRLTVL.

CDR3 sequence reads: CASSETVNEKLFF. CDR3 DNA: TGTGCCAGCAGCGAGACAGTGAATGAAAAACTGTTTTTT. The genes are TRBV5-4 and TRBJ1-4, with D tentatively TRBD1 (5 bases). The germline gives CDR1 SGHNT, CDR2 YYREEE (reference sequence). The CDR3 length is 13 residues. The ends were cut back, 4 bases at V and 5 bases at J, with 9 bases in the middle.

J is TRBJ2-4 and V is TRBV7-2; 11 bases fit TRBD2. V lost 1 base to trimming and J lost 8 bases; unmatched junction nucleotides: 10. The length of the CDR3 is 17 residues. The germline V gene has CDR1 SGHTA and CDR2 FQGNSA. Written as DNA, the CDR3 is TGTGCCAGCAGCTTAGATTTACTAGCGGGAGCTCGGGACATTCAGTACTTC. It yields the protein CASSLDLLAGARDIQYF. Combining the CDR3 with reference TRBV7-2 and TRBJ2-4 gives the whole variable domain GAGVSQSPSNKVTEKGKDVELRCDPISGHTALYWYRQSLGQGLEFLIYFQGNSAPDKSGLPSDRFSAERTGGSVSTLTIQRTQQEDSAVYLCASSLDLLAGARDIQYFGAGTRLSVL.

The chain carries TRBV6-1 and TRBJ1-1; the D gene is possibly TRBD1 (6 bases). Trimming cost V 2 bases and J 5 bases, with 18 bases left between them. Germline CDR1 reads MNHNS; CDR2 reads SASEGT. CDR3 length: 16 residues. CDR3 sequence reads: CASSEYIAGGWTEAFF. The DNA for the CDR3 is TGTGCCAGCAGTGAATATATCGCCGGGGGCTGGACTGAAGCTTTCTTT.

The chain links TRBV21-1 to TRBJ2-1; the table calls TRBD1, which could not be checked here. TRBV21-1 is recorded as a pseudogene. This CDR3 region has 16 residues. The CDR3 loop is CASSTISDRVYNEQFF. The CDR3, as DNA: TGTGCCAGCAGCACTATTAGCGACAGGGTCTACAATGAGCAGTTCTTC.

Only a few counts were recorded for this clone. CDR3 sequence reads: CASSSSRDEGYTF. The CDR3 coding sequence is TGTGCCAGCAGCTCTTCCCGGGATGAAGGCTACACCTTC. The chain carries TRBV11-2 and TRBJ1-2; D is unresolved. Germline V CDR1 and CDR2: SGHAT, FQNNGV. The CDR3 contains 13 residues. Trimming cost V 4 bases and J 8 bases, with 14 bases left between them. The full variable domain, with the rest looked up from reference TRBV11-2 and TRBJ1-2, is EAGVAQSPRYKIIEKRQSVAFWCNPISGHATLYWYQQILGQGPKLLIQFQNNGVVDDSQLPKDRFSAERLKGVDSTLKIQPAKLEDSAVYLCASSSSRDEGYTFGSGTRLTVV.

This chain links TRBV27 with TRBJ2-1, with TRBD2 matching over 13 bases. The CDR3 sequence is 16 residues long. CDR1 and CDR2 from the germline V gene are MNHEY and SMNVEV (reference sequence). The trim removed 6 bases at V and 3 bases at J, leaving 5 bases unmatched. This CDR3 reads CASRGTSGVFYNEQFF. The DNA of the CDR3 is TGTGCCAGCAGAGGGACTAGCGGGGTATTCTACAATGAGCAGTTCTTC.

The genes are TRBV5-5 and TRBJ1-2; 8 nucleotides agree with TRBD1. Per the germline V gene, CDR1 is SGHKS and CDR2 is YYEKEE (reference sequence). The length of the CDR3 is 16 residues. After removal of 2 bases from V and 2 bases from J, the junction contained 8 bases not matched to a gene. Here the CDR3 reads CASSLLGQGGNYGYTF. The CDR3 DNA sequence: TGTGCCAGCAGCTTATTAGGACAGGGAGGAAACTATGGCTACACCTTC.

This clone has just a few counts. The rearrangement joins TRBV18 to TRBJ2-5; 10 bases are shared with TRBD1. Germline V gene lookup returns CDR1 KGHSH and CDR2 LQKENI. J lost 2 bases, V lost 2 bases, and 11 bases had no gene match. This CDR3 is 18 amino acids long. In DNA, the CDR3 is TGTGCCAGCTCACCATGGCCCCCGGGACAGGGGAATCAAGAGACCCAGTACTTC. As protein: CASSPWPPGQGNQETQYF. The whole variable domain, filled in from reference TRBV18 and TRBJ2-5, reads NAGVMQNPRHLVRRRGQEARLRCSPMKGHSHVYWYRQLPEEGLKFMVYLQKENIIDESGMPKERFSAEFPKEGPSILRIQQVVRGDSAAYFCASSPWPPGQGNQETQYFGPGTRLLVL.

The chain recombines TRBV11-3 with TRBJ1-6, with 8 positions matching TRBD1. Germline loops: CDR1 SGHNT, CDR2 YENEEA. After removal of 5 bases from V and 10 bases from J, the junction contained 7 bases not matched to a gene. CDR3 length: 14 amino acids. The CDR3 is CASSQGAAGSPLHF. The CDR3 nucleotides are TGTGCCAGCAGCCAGGGGGCCGCGGGATCACCCCTCCACTTT.

The chain joins TRBV7-2 to TRBJ2-1; perhaps D is TRBD1 or TRBD2 (5 bases each). V dropped 1 base and J dropped 0 bases, with 10 bases sitting between them. The length of the CDR3 is 16 residues. From germline, CDR1 is SGHTA and CDR2 FQGNSA. The CDR3 loop is CASSLGGSSSYNEQFF. CDR3 DNA sequence: TGTGCCAGCAGCTTAGGGGGGAGCAGCTCCTACAATGAGCAGTTCTTC. Using reference TRBV7-2 and TRBJ2-1 for the parts outside the CDR3, the full variable domain is GAGVSQSPSNKVTEKGKDVELRCDPISGHTALYWYRQSLGQGLEFLIYFQGNSAPDKSGLPSDRFSAERTGGSVSTLTIQRTQQEDSAVYLCASSLGGSSSYNEQFFGPGTRLTVL.

This clone has just one count. The CDR3 nucleotides are TGTGCCAGCAGCCAAGCTACAGGGGTCACTGAAGCTTTCTTT. Protein sequence: CASSQATGVTEAFF. The chain joins TRBV3-1 (or the pseudogene TRBV3-2) to TRBJ1-1, with 7 bases fitting TRBD1. This CDR3 spans 14 amino acids. With 1 base clipped from V and 4 bases from J, the junction kept 3 bases outside the gene matches. Germline values: CDR1 LGHDT, CDR2 YNNKEL (reference sequence).

The rearrangement joins TRBV12-3 or TRBV12-4 to TRBJ2-7, with no clear D. V was trimmed by 3 bases and J by 4 bases, leaving 7 bases between them. This CDR3 is built from 12 residues. The DNA for the CDR3 is TGTGCCAGCAGTTTCAGTGGATACGAGCAGTACTTC. Amino acid sequence: CASSFSGYEQYF.

The chain combines TRBV7-9 with TRBJ1-2; 9 bases agree with TRBD1. J gave up 6 bases and V 5 bases, and 10 bases lay outside the gene matches. Looked up from germline, CDR1 is SEHNR and CDR2 is FQNEAQ (reference sequence). The CDR3 spans 15 residues. CDR3 loop: CASSLGTGLTDGYTF. CDR3 coding DNA: TGTGCCAGCAGCCTGGGGACAGGGCTAACGGATGGCTACACCTTC.